The present T cell receptor (beta chain) was sequenced within a study of blood T cell repertoires in COVID-19. Produced via immunoSEQ multiplex PCR; TCRdb's table is partial and in-frame only. This sample yields roughly 220,000 clones, of which 70% to 90% are seen a single time; 4.5% to 7.5% belongs to the top ten. This clone was observed a few times. The clonotype comes from an elderly man with acute or convalescent COVID-19. Sequenced material: peripheral blood.

The CDR3 region has the DNA TGTGCCAGTACTAGCCGCGACAGGGGGTACGAAAAACTGTTTTTT. The encoded protein is CASTSRDRGYEKLFF. J is TRBJ1-4 and V is TRBV19, with TRBD1 matching over 9 bases. The CDR3 length is 15 residues. V was clipped by 7 bases and J by 8 bases; unmatched bases: 11. Germline CDR1 reads LNHDA; CDR2 reads SQIVND (reference sequence).